One sample yielded the 24 T cell receptor beta chains listed below, sequenced in a study of blood T cell repertoires in COVID-19. TCRdb's table, derived via immunoSEQ multiplex PCR, lists solely in-frame clones and lacks some. The table lists more than 300,000 clones, 87% of them singletons. The sample was PBMCs or T cells enriched from blood (not recorded which). Source of these receptors: a woman aged 30 to 39 who had recovered from COVID-19.

This clone was found a few times. The V gene is TRBV9, the J gene TRBJ2-3; tentative D call: TRBD2 (6 bases). Germline CDR1 SGDLS, CDR2 YYNGEE. The CDR3 has 16 residues. V lost 4 bases, J lost 1 base, and 16 bases lay in between. The CDR3 loop is CASSPRGSGGTDTQYF. The CDR3, as DNA: TGTGCCAGCAGCCCCCGGGGGTCGGGGGGCACAGATACGCAGTATTTT.

The rearrangement uses TRBV5-1 and TRBJ1-4; D is unresolved. CDR1 and CDR2 (germline): SGHRS, YFSETQ. This CDR3 spans 14 amino acids. V was cut by 4 bases and J by 4 bases, with 11 bases left in between. The CDR3 DNA reads as TGCGCCAGCAGCCGCGGACGGGATAATGAAAAACTGTTTTTT. Amino acid sequence: CASSRGRDNEKLFF. The full variable domain, completed using reference TRBV5-1 and TRBJ1-4, is KAGVTQTPRYLIKTRGQQVTLSCSPISGHRSVSWYQQTPGQGLQFLFEYFSETQRNKGNFPGRFSGRQFSNSRSEMNVSTLELGDSALYLCASSRGRDNEKLFFGSGTQLSVL.

This clone was counted only a few times. The V call is TRBV27, the J call TRBJ2-7; D gene unclear. Germline V lookup: CDR1 MNHEY, CDR2 SMNVEV (reference sequence). Trimming pared 7 bases from V and 4 bases from J, leaving 20 bases between. The CDR3 is 15 residues long. For the CDR3, the DNA is TGTGCCAGCACCGCGGATCCTACCTTTCCTTACGAGCAGTACTTC. Its protein is CASTADPTFPYEQYF.

This clone was detected once. The chain recombines TRBV10-3 with TRBJ2-3, with D possibly TRBD1 on 6 matching bases. Trimming cost V 4 bases and J 2 bases, with 10 bases left between them. There are 14 residues in the CDR3. The germline V gene has CDR1 ENHRY and CDR2 SYGVKD. CDR3 sequence reads: CAISGGLSTDTQYF. In DNA form, the CDR3 reads TGTGCCATCAGTGGGGGGCTATCCACAGATACGCAGTATTTT.

This sequence joins TRBV28 and TRBJ2-7; 8 bases agree with TRBD1. J was trimmed by 4 bases and V by 5 bases; bases with no gene match: 10. Per germline, CDR1 MDHEN and CDR2 SYDVKM. The CDR3 has 15 residues. The CDR3 region is CASSPLGTGAYEQYF. The CDR3 coding sequence is TGTGCCAGCAGTCCGCTCGGGACAGGAGCGTACGAGCAGTACTTC.

The chain recombines TRBV19 with TRBJ1-2, with D uncertain. The V end was cut by 3 bases, the J end by 3 bases, with 5 bases between. The CDR3 has 12 residues. The germline V gene encodes CDR1 LNHDA and CDR2 SQIVND (reference sequence). The CDR3 loop reads CASSMRDYGYTF. The CDR3 DNA follows: TGTGCCAGTAGTATGAGGGACTATGGCTACACCTTC.

The genes are TRBV5-4 and TRBJ2-7, with 7 bases matching TRBD1. The V gene end was trimmed by 10 bases and the J gene end by 1 base; junction bases not matched to a gene: 17. Germline CDR1 is SGHNT and CDR2 is YYREEE (reference sequence). The CDR3 contains 16 residues. CDR3 loop: CAQVLCGTEMSYEQYF. CDR3 bases: TGTGCCCAGGTCCTTTGTGGGACAGAAATGTCCTACGAGCAGTACTTC.

The V call is TRBV28, the J call TRBJ1-4, with D maybe TRBD1 (6 bases). V lost 6 bases to trimming and J lost 3 bases, with 11 bases between them. Per germline, CDR1 MDHEN and CDR2 SYDVKM. The CDR3 has 14 residues. The CDR3 coding sequence is TGTGCCAGCAGGAACAGGGTGGCTAATGAAAAACTGTTTTTT. This encodes CASRNRVANEKLFF.

The CDR3, as DNA: TGTGCCAGCAGCTTACACCGGGACAGACATCAGCCCCAGCATTTT. Translation: CASSLHRDRHQPQHF. The chain employs TRBV7-8 and TRBJ1-5; 7 nucleotides agree with TRBD1. Germline CDR1 reads SGHVS; CDR2 reads FQNEAQ. V dropped 2 bases and J dropped 5; count of bases not matched to a gene: 6. This CDR3 is built from 15 residues.

This sequence joins TRBV5-1 and TRBJ1-1; TRBD1 aligns across 9 bases. This CDR3 spans 14 amino acids. Trimming removed 3 bases from V and 4 bases from J; junction bases left unmatched: 4. Germline CDR1 is SGHRS and CDR2 is YFSETQ. The CDR3 sequence: CASSSTGGITEAFF. The CDR3 DNA follows: TGCGCCAGCAGCTCAACAGGGGGCATCACTGAAGCTTTCTTT.

Regarding this clone: One end of the junction is discordant with germline, which a read error may explain. V is TRBV2 and J is TRBJ1-1; no definite D call. The CDR3 sequence is 11 residues long. Germline assignment: CDR1 SNHLY and CDR2 FYNNEI. Here the CDR3 DNA reads TGTGCCAGCAGTGAAGCAGGGCGGGGTTCCTTT. This sequence encodes CASSEAGRGSF.

The chain joins TRBV30 to TRBJ2-7; D uncertain. The CDR3 length is 14 residues. Germline-derived CDR1 and CDR2 are GTSNPN and SVGIG (reference sequence). V dropped 0 bases and J dropped 8 bases, with 17 bases sitting between them. CDR3 coding DNA: TGTGCCTGGAGTGTAGGTCAGGCCACCAAACAGCAGTACTTC. It codes for CAWSVGQATKQQYF.

This chain connects TRBV27 to TRBJ2-7; tentative D call: TRBD1 (6 bases). Per germline, CDR1 MNHEY and CDR2 SMNVEV (reference sequence). V was shortened by 2 bases and J by 3 bases, with 14 bases between the two germline ends. The CDR3 covers 15 residues. CDR3: CASSLLGATDYEQYF. The CDR3, as DNA: TGTGCCAGCAGTTTACTGGGGGCGACCGACTACGAGCAGTACTTC.

Only a few counts were recorded for this clone. The V and J genes are TRBV19 and TRBJ1-1, with D perhaps matching TRBD1 (6 bases). Trimming pared 5 bases from V and 8 bases from J, leaving 18 bases between. CDR3 length: 14 amino acids. CDR1 LNHDA and CDR2 SQIVND come from the germline V gene (reference sequence). The CDR3 DNA sequence: TGTGCCAGTAGTCCCGGACAGACACTCTTAGAAGCTTTCTTT. Encoded protein: CASSPGQTLLEAFF.

The chain combines TRBV30 with TRBJ1-4; weak D call: TRBD1 (5 bases). The germline V gene encodes CDR1 GTSNPN and CDR2 SVGIG (reference sequence). The length of the CDR3 is 13 residues. V was cut by 3 bases and J by 8 bases, with 13 bases left in between. The CDR3 loop is CAWSPEGAEKLFF. The CDR3 DNA sequence: TGTGCCTGGAGCCCCGAAGGGGCCGAAAAACTGTTTTTT.

The gene calls are TRBV7-8 and TRBJ1-2; no firm D call. This CDR3 region has 16 residues. Germline CDR1 reads SGHVS; CDR2 reads FQNEAQ. Trimming left V 1 base short and J 7 bases short, with 19 bases between. The CDR3 loop is CASSLVVARSGAGYTF. CDR3 sequence (DNA): TGTGCCAGCAGCTTAGTAGTGGCGCGCTCGGGTGCTGGCTACACCTTC.

This chain joins TRBV6-1 and TRBJ2-1; D may be TRBD2 (6 bases). Trimming pared 2 bases from V and 5 bases from J, leaving 16 bases between. CDR1 MNHNS and CDR2 SASEGT come from the germline V gene. CDR3 length equals 16 residues. The CDR3 loop reads CASSERGTSIDNEQFF. In nucleotides, the CDR3 is TGTGCCAGCAGTGAACGGGGGACCTCGATCGACAATGAGCAGTTCTTC.

The V and J genes are TRBV21-1 and TRBJ1-3; no DNA check was done on the table's D call, TRBD1. TRBV21-1 is a pseudogene segment. This CDR3 contains 20 residues. DNA for the CDR3: TGTGCCAGCAGCAAAGCGCTGGGGGACAGGGGCGCCGTTCGTGGAAACACCATATATTTT. It yields the protein CASSKALGDRGAVRGNTIYF.

The gene calls are TRBV5-1 and TRBJ1-6, with TRBD1 identical over 8 bases. The CDR3 is 15 amino acids. Unmatched junction bases numbered 3, after V lost 0 bases and J lost 7 bases. Germline CDR1 reads SGHRS; CDR2 reads YFSETQ. CDR3 in DNA: TGCGCCAGCAGCTTGGAGACAGGGGCCAATTCACCCCTCCACTTT. This encodes CASSLETGANSPLHF.

V and J are TRBV9 and TRBJ1-4, with 8 positions matching TRBD1. The CDR3 is made up of 15 amino acids. Germline CDR1 and CDR2: SGDLS and YYNGEE. With 3 bases clipped from V and 8 bases from J, the junction kept 9 bases outside the gene matches. DNA for the CDR3: TGTGCCAGCAGCGCCGAAATCGGACAGGGCGAAAAACTGTTTTTT. This encodes CASSAEIGQGEKLFF.

This chain connects TRBV6-1 to TRBJ2-1; D not certain. V gave up 2 bases and J gave up 1 base, with 12 bases separating them. Germline-derived CDR1 and CDR2 are MNHNS and SASEGT. The CDR3 sequence is 16 residues long. The chain's CDR3 is CASSELPGRSYNEQFF. The CDR3 DNA is TGTGCCAGCAGTGAATTGCCCGGCAGGTCCTACAATGAGCAGTTCTTC.

The rearrangement links TRBV7-6 to TRBJ1-3, with TRBD1 as a possible D gene (5 bases). Germline CDR1 reads SGHVS; CDR2 reads FNYEAQ. This CDR3 region has 16 residues. Deletions cut 1 base from V and 0 bases from J, with 10 bases between. The CDR3 here is CASSLGGSSSGNTIYF. The DNA for the CDR3 is TGTGCCAGCAGCTTAGGGGGCTCGAGCTCTGGAAACACCATATATTTT.

CDR3 region: CASSLAGAPYNEQFF. The CDR3 nucleotides are TGTGCCAGCAGCTTAGCAGGGGCCCCCTACAATGAGCAGTTCTTC. The chain combines TRBV11-2 with TRBJ2-1, with D perhaps matching TRBD1 (6 bases). V dropped 1 base and J dropped 2 bases, with 9 bases sitting between them. The germline CDR1 and CDR2 sequences are SGHAT and FQNNGV. The CDR3 has 15 residues.

The CDR3 DNA follows: TGTGCCAGCAGCGTAGACCCTCCGGGACTAGTCCAAGAGACCCAGTACTTC. This sequence encodes CASSVDPPGLVQETQYF. The chain carries TRBV9 and TRBJ2-5; 8 nucleotides line up with TRBD2. The CDR3 spans 17 residues. The ends lost 0 bases at V and 1 base at J; junction bases unmatched: 8. Germline CDR1 reads SGDLS; CDR2 reads YYNGEE. The whole variable domain, filled in from reference TRBV9 and TRBJ2-5, reads DSGVTQTPKHLITATGQRVTLRCSPRSGDLSVYWYQQSLDQGLQFLIQYYNGEERAKGNILERFSAQQFPDLHSELNLSSLELGDSALYFCASSVDPPGLVQETQYFGPGTRLLVL.